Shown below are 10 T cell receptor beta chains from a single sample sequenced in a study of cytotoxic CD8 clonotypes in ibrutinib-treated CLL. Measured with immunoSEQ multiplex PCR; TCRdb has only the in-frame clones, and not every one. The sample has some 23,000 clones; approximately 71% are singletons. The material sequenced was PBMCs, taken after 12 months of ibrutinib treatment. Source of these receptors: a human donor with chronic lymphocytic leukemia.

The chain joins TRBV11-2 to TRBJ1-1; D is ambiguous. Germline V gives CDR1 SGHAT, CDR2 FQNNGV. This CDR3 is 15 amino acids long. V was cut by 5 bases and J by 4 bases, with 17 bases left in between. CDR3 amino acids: CASSPWARRGTEAFF. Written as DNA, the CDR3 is TGTGCCAGCAGCCCATGGGCTCGCCGGGGCACTGAAGCTTTCTTT.

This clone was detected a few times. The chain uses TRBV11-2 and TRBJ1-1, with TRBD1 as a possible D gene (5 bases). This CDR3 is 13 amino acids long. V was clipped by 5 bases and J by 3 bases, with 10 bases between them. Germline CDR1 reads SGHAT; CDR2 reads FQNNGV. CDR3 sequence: CASSLRGDTEAFF. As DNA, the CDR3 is TGTGCCAGCAGCCTCCGGGGGGACACTGAAGCTTTCTTT.

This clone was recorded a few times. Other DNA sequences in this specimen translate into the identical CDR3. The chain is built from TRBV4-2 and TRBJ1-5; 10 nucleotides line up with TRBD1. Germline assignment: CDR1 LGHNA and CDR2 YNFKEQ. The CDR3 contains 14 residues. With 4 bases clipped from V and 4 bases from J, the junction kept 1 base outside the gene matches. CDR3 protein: CASSRGQGNQPQHF. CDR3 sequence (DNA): TGTGCCAGCAGCCGGGGACAGGGGAATCAGCCCCAGCATTTT.

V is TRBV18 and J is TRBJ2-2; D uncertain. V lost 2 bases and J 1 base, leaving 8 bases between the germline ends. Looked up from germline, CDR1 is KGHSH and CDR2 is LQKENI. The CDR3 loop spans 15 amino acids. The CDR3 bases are TGTGCCAGCTCACCAAGGATCCGGAACACCGGGGAGCTGTTTTTT. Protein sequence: CASSPRIRNTGELFF. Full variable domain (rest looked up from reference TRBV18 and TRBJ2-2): NAGVMQNPRHLVRRRGQEARLRCSPMKGHSHVYWYRQLPEEGLKFMVYLQKENIIDESGMPKERFSAEFPKEGPSILRIQQVVRGDSAAYFCASSPRIRNTGELFFGEGSRLTVL.

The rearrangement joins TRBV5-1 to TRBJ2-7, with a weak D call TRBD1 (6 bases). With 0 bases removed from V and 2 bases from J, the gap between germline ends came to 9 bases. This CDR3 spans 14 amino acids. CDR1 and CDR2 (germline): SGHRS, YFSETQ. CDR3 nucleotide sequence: TGCGCCAGCAGCTTGGCCTCAGGGGCCTACGAGCAGTACTTC. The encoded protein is CASSLASGAYEQYF. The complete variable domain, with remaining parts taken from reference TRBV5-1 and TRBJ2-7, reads KAGVTQTPRYLIKTRGQQVTLSCSPISGHRSVSWYQQTPGQGLQFLFEYFSETQRNKGNFPGRFSGRQFSNSRSEMNVSTLELGDSALYLCASSLASGAYEQYFGPGTRLTVT.

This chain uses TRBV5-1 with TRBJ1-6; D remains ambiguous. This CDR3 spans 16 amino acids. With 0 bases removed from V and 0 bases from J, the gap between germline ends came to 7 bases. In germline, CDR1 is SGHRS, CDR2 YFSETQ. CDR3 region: CASSLEGSSYNSPLHF. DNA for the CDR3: TGCGCCAGCAGCTTGGAGGGTAGCTCCTATAATTCACCCCTCCACTTT.

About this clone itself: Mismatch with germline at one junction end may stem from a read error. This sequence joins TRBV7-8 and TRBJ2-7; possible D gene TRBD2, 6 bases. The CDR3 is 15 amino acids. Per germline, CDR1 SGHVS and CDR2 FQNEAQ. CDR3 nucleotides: TGTGCCAGCAGCTTAGTGGTGACTAGGTCCTCCGAGCAGTACTTC. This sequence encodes CASSLVVTRSSEQYF.

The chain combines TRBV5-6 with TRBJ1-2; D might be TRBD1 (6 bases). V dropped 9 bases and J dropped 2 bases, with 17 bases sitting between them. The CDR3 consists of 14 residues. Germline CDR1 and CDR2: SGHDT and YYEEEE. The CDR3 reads CATGLKGENYGYTF. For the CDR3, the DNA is TGTGCCACGGGGTTAAAGGGGGAAAACTATGGCTACACCTTC.

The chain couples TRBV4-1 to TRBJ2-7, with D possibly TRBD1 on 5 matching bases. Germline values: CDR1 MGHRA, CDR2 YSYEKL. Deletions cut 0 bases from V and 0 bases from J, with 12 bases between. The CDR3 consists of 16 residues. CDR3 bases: TGCGCCAGCAGCCAAGACAGGGTGGTGGGCTCCTACGAGCAGTACTTC. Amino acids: CASSQDRVVGSYEQYF.

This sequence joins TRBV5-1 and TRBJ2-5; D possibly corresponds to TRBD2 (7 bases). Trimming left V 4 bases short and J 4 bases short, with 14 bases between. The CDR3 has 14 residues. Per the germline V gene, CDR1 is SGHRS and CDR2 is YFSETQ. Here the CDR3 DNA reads TGCGCCAGCAGCCTGGGGGGGGCGGCAGAGACCCAGTACTTC. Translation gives CASSLGGAAETQYF.